These 5 T cell receptor beta chains came from one sample sequenced in a study of cytomegalovirus exposure and HLA in healthy donors. PCR primers comprised 60 Vbeta and 13 Jbeta primers. Data came from immunoSEQ multiplex PCR; TCRdb stores just in-frame clones and leaves some out. The table records tens of thousands of clones, 70% to 75% of them present only once. The sample was PBMCs. Receptors were obtained from a man younger than 45 in good health and CMV-seropositive.

The rearrangement uses TRBV6-6 and TRBJ1-1; a weak D match, TRBD1 (6 bases). Trimming took 4 bases from V and 4 from J, leaving 10 bases between them. The CDR3 has 13 amino acids. Germline V gene lookup returns CDR1 MNHNY and CDR2 SVGAGI (reference sequence). CDR3 DNA: TGTGCCAGCAGTTTTCAGGGGTCCACTGAAGCTTTCTTT. This translates into CASSFQGSTEAFF.

This chain uses TRBV9 with TRBJ1-5; D is uncertain. Germline V gene data show CDR1 as SGDLS and CDR2 as YYNGEE. With 4 bases removed from V and 3 bases from J, the gap between germline ends came to 14 bases. The CDR3 runs 15 residues. CDR3 protein: CASSPVGGHNQPQHF. CDR3 bases: TGTGCCAGCAGCCCAGTAGGAGGTCACAATCAGCCCCAGCATTTT. Full variable domain (remainder filled in from reference TRBV9 and TRBJ1-5): DSGVTQTPKHLITATGQRVTLRCSPRSGDLSVYWYQQSLDQGLQFLIQYYNGEERAKGNILERFSAQQFPDLHSELNLSSLELGDSALYFCASSPVGGHNQPQHFGDGTRLSIL.

The CDR3 protein is CASSEAAFYRDTGELFF. In DNA, the CDR3 is TGTGCCAGCAGTGAAGCGGCCTTTTACAGAGACACCGGGGAGCTGTTTTTT. The chain employs TRBV6-1 and TRBJ2-2; D unclear. V lost 0 bases, J lost 3 bases, and 14 bases lay in between. Germline V gene sequence: CDR1 MNHNS, CDR2 SASEGT. This CDR3 is built from 17 residues.

The chain recombines TRBV21-1 with TRBJ2-2; the table gives TRBD1 as D, unverified against the DNA. TRBV21-1 is tagged as a pseudogene. The CDR3 length is 13 residues. This CDR3 is CASSKGRNGELFF. The CDR3 DNA sequence: TGTGCCAGCAGTAAGGGGCGGAACGGGGAGCTGTTTTTT.

The V and J genes are TRBV25-1 and TRBJ2-1; perhaps TRBD2 as D (5 bases). The CDR3 covers 17 residues. Per the germline V gene, CDR1 is MGHDK and CDR2 is SYGVNS. The germline V and J ends were trimmed by 1 base and 2 bases, with 15 bases remaining between them. The CDR3 nucleotides are TGTGCCAGCAGTGAATCCCTACCGGGGTTAACCTACAATGAGCAGTTCTTC. Protein product: CASSESLPGLTYNEQFF.